Here is one T cell receptor (beta chain) with its context. Other nucleotide sequences from this sample produce the same CDR3. Trimming took 1 base from V and 1 from J, leaving 5 bases between them. CDR1 is SGHDT and CDR2 is YYEEEE in the germline V gene. This CDR3 is 14 amino acids long. TCRdb's table, derived via immunoSEQ multiplex PCR, lists solely in-frame clones and lacks some. The profile covers approximately 60,000 clones, with around 86% appearing a single time and approximately 15% taken by the ten largest. This record comes from a study of T cell responses to AZD1222 COVID-19 vaccine. The sequences come from peripheral blood, collected on day 0 of AZD1222 vaccination. The receptor was derived from an adult in good health. The V gene is TRBV5-6, the J gene TRBJ1-4; D ambiguous. The DNA for the CDR3 is TGTGCCAGCAGCTTGACGGGAACTAATGAAAAACTGTTTTTT. Its translation is CASSLTGTNEKLFF.